This TCR beta chain was sequenced for a study of control samples from healthy donors and cancer patients. The CDR3 consists of 12 residues. V gave up 6 bases and J gave up 1 base, with 6 bases separating them. Sequenced by immunoSEQ multiplex PCR; TCRdb stores in-frame clones only, minus some. The table includes some 95,000 clones, 80% to 95% detected once. This TCR came from a human donor in good health. The donor label of this sample is uncertain. Sequencing used blood. The chain employs TRBV12-3 or TRBV12-4 and TRBJ1-1; no reliable D call. The CDR3 DNA is TGTGCCAGCAGAGATCAGAACACTGAAGCTTTCTTT. It encodes CASRDQNTEAFF.